This TCR beta chain stems from a study of T cells in Graves' hyperthyroidism and ophthalmopathy. General study results and limits: Blood also held most thyroid clonotypes expanded beyond 0.001. Ophthalmopathy was distinguished from stable hyperthyroidism by 13 V-J signatures.

TCR beta CDR3 sequences were amplified from RNA transcripts. The HTBI primer set was used in a first-round RT-PCR of the TCR CDR3. From the multiplex PCR reads, TCRdb called clonotypes with MiXCR, one entry per CDR3 protein. The data show approximately 700,000 distinct CDR3 sequences, about 45% seen once. Trimming at V came to 2 bases and at J to 7 bases, leaving 4 bases not matched to a gene. The CDR3 consists of 14 residues. On this clonotype: What it recognizes is unknown.

Lactation, pregnancy, other autoimmune disease or uncontrolled infection led to exclusion of patients. Specimen: peripheral blood or thyroid tissue (not recorded which). The sequence derives from an adult man with Graves' disease, either hyperthyroidism or ophthalmopathy (not recorded which). This rearrangement joins TRBV12-3 or TRBV12-4 to TRBJ1-5; 8 bases fit TRBD1. In DNA form, the CDR3 reads TGTGCCAGCAGTTTAACAGGGGGATTGCAGCCCCAGCATTTT. This sequence encodes CASSLTGGLQPQHF.